The T cell receptor (beta chain) described here comes from a study of beta chain features in type 1 diabetes. The CDR3 loop spans 12 amino acids. The V gene's germline CDR1 is SEHNR and CDR2 FQNEAQ (reference sequence). This clone was seen repeatedly, ten times or more. The antigen is unknown. Relative to the germline gene, one junction end is altered; a read error may explain this. Investigators reverse transcribed all isolated RNA, so they sequenced expressed TCRB transcripts. The repertoire was sequenced with immunoSEQ multiplex PCR; TCRdb's copy has only in-frame clones and lacks some. Of about 130,000 clones detected, 7% to 10% appear once; the ten largest clones hold around 0.68%. General study results and limits: Insertions were fewer and deletions more numerous at VDJ junctions in type 1 diabetes patients. Researchers reported that naive, central memory and Treg TCRB repertoires appeared more similar in patients than in healthy donors.

Sequenced: central memory CD4+ T cells from blood. The TCR comes from a man in his late teens or twenties in good health. This chain links TRBV7-9 with TRBJ2-4; a possible D gene is TRBD1 (5 bases). Here the CDR3 reads CASSPSEQVRDF. Written as DNA, the CDR3 is TGTGCCAGCAGCCCCTCTGAACAGGTCCGAGACTTC. Complete variable domain (other parts from reference TRBV7-9 and TRBJ2-4): DTGVSQNPRHKITKRGQNVTFRCDPISEHNRLYWYRQTLGQGPEFLTYFQNEAQLEKSRLLSDRFSAERPKGSFSTLEIQRTEQGDSAMYLCASSPSEQVRDFGAGTRLSVL.